The rows below give T cell receptor beta chains drawn from one sample of a study of Ad26.COV2.S vaccination and SARS-CoV-2 variants. Measured with immunoSEQ multiplex PCR; TCRdb has only the in-frame clones, and not every one. Among 300,000 to 450,000 clones listed, 92% were seen once. The source material was peripheral blood, sampled after recovery from COVID-19. All receptors derive from a human donor who had recovered from COVID-19. CDR3s include the opening cysteine and the closing phenylalanine or tryptophan.

V	J	CDR3
TRBV28	TRBJ1-2	CASEPLSTGGIYGYTF
TRBV19	TRBJ2-2	CASSIDSGPRAGELFF
TRBV15	TRBJ2-3	CATSRDEWDTQYF
TRBV5-6	TRBJ2-3	CASSLEAGGTDTQYF
TRBV10-3	TRBJ1-2	CAIQEMDRGLSDYGYTF
TRBV25-1	TRBJ1-2	CASSEYRADGYTF
TRBV7-8	TRBJ1-1	CASSPRPANTEAFF
TRBV11-2	TRBJ2-7	CASSLGAKEQYF
TRBV3-1/TRBV3-2	TRBJ1-2	CASSQWAGQKNYGYTF
TRBV7-8	TRBJ1-1	CASSPPTGRTEAFF
TRBV7-3	TRBJ1-2	CASSPGQVNYGYTF
TRBV15	TRBJ2-1	CATSISWGGQYNEQFF
TRBV7-2	TRBJ2-5	CASSLRGPYQETQYF
TRBV27	TRBJ2-1	CASSLSRGINEQFF
TRBV7-2	TRBJ2-2	CASSVRGIGELFF
TRBV5-6	TRBJ1-6	CASRYTGTMRSPLHF
TRBV7-9	TRBJ1-1	CASSRGGEAFF
TRBV9	TRBJ1-1	CASSVAGEWTGNTEAFF
TRBV27	TRBJ2-7	CASSLPTVGPSQPKFYEQYF